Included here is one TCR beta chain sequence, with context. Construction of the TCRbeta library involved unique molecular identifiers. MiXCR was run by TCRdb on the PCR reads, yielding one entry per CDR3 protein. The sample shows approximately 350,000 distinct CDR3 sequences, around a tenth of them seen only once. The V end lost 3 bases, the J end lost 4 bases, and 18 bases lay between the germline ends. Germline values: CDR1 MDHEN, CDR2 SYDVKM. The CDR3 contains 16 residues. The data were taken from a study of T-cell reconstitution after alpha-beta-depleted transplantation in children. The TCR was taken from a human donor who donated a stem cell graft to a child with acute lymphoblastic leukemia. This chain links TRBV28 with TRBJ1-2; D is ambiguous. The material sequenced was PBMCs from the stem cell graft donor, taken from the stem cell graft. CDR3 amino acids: CASSFTSPLSIYGYTF. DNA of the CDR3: TGTGCCAGCAGTTTTACGTCGCCGCTAAGTATCTATGGCTACACCTTC.